This is a list of T cell receptor beta chains from one sample in a study of beta chain features in type 1 diabetes. Libraries were prepared by immunoSEQ multiplex PCR; TCRdb keeps only in-frame clonotypes and omits some of them. This table has 350,000 to 450,000 clones, roughly 14% appearing once. Material for sequencing was naive CD4+ T cells from blood. The receptors were sampled from a man aged 25-45 years in good health. Each CDR3 is given with its conserved first and last residue. A D gene is named only where the DNA matches it firmly. Part of the rows lack a size; the others show once, few, many or a class for expanded clones.

V: TRBV9
D: NA
J: TRBJ2-3
size: few
DNA: TGTGCCAGCAGCGTAGGGGGAGTTGGTACGCAGTATTTT
CDR3: CASSVGGVGTQYF

V: TRBV6-1
D: NA
J: TRBJ1-2
size: NA
DNA: TGTGCCAGCAGTGGCATTACGGCAGGCCACTTCTATGGCTACACCTTC
CDR3: CASSGITAGHFYGYTF

V: TRBV5-4
D: TRBD2
J: TRBJ2-1
size: NA
DNA: TGTGCCAGCAGCCCCCAAACCATAGCGGGGGGCCTCCACAATGAGCAGTTCTTC
CDR3: CASSPQTIAGGLHNEQFF

V: TRBV18
D: TRBD1
J: TRBJ2-5
size: NA
DNA: TGTGCCAGCTCACGACGGACAGGGACCGAAGAGACCCAGTACTTC
CDR3: CASSRRTGTEETQYF

V: TRBV29-1
D: TRBD1
J: TRBJ1-2
size: NA
DNA: TGCAGCGTTGATTCTCGGACAGGGGGCGTATGGTATGGCTACACCTTC
CDR3: CSVDSRTGGVWYGYTF

V: TRBV19
D: TRBD2
J: TRBJ2-3
size: NA
DNA: TGTGCCTCTAGCGGGAGATATTCCACAGATACGCAGTATTTT
CDR3: CASSGRYSTDTQYF

V: TRBV9
D: NA
J: TRBJ2-1
size: NA
DNA: TGTGCCAGCAGCGTAGATCCAGGGAGGAATGAGCAGTTCTTC
CDR3: CASSVDPGRNEQFF

V: TRBV6-5
D: NA
J: TRBJ1-6
size: NA
DNA: TGTGCCAGCAGTTGGAACAAGAATTCACCCCTCCACTTT
CDR3: CASSWNKNSPLHF

V: TRBV13
D: TRBD2
J: TRBJ2-4
size: NA
DNA: TGTGCCAGCAGCTCTAGCGGGAGTTCGAACATTCAGTACTTC
CDR3: CASSSSGSSNIQYF

V: TRBV30
D: NA
J: TRBJ1-2
size: once
DNA: TGTGCCTGGAGTGTACCCTCCGGGCAGGGGTATGGCTACACCTTC
CDR3: CAWSVPSGQGYGYTF

V: TRBV30
D: TRBD2
J: TRBJ2-5
size: NA
DNA: TGTGCCTGGAGTAACTCTAGAACTAGCGGGAGTAGTGAGACCCAGTACTTC
CDR3: CAWSNSRTSGSSETQYF

V: TRBV29-1
D: TRBD1
J: TRBJ1-4
size: few
DNA: TGCAGCGTTGGAGATGGGACAGCTAATGAAAAACTGTTTTTT
CDR3: CSVGDGTANEKLFF

V: TRBV19
D: TRBD1
J: TRBJ1-2
size: few
DNA: TGTGCCAGTAGTATAACAGGGGGCGCGGGTCATGGCTACACCTTC
CDR3: CASSITGGAGHGYTF

V: TRBV5-6
D: NA
J: TRBJ1-4
size: NA
DNA: TGTGCCAGCAGCTTGGCGACGAATGAAAAACTGTTTTTT
CDR3: CASSLATNEKLFF

V: TRBV6-5
D: NA
J: TRBJ2-4
size: NA
DNA: TGTGCCAGCAGCCCCCTGGACACCGAAAACATTCAGTACTTC
CDR3: CASSPLDTENIQYF

V: TRBV29-1
D: NA
J: TRBJ1-1
size: many
DNA: TGCAGCGTTGAAAGCGGGATGAACACTGAAGCTTTCTTT
CDR3: CSVESGMNTEAFF

V: TRBV6-5
D: TRBD2
J: TRBJ2-5
size: NA
DNA: TGTGCCAGCAGTTGGGACTATCAAGAGACCCAGTACTTC
CDR3: CASSWDYQETQYF

V: TRBV11-2
D: NA
J: TRBJ2-3
size: few
DNA: TGTGCCAGCAGACGTTCTTACGGACAGCCTAGCACAGATACGCAGTATTTT
CDR3: CASRRSYGQPSTDTQYF

V: TRBV5-1
D: TRBD1
J: TRBJ2-1
size: few
DNA: TGCGCCAGCAGCTCCTTGGACAGGGGCGCGTACAATGAGCAGTTCTTC
CDR3: CASSSLDRGAYNEQFF

V: TRBV18
D: TRBD1
J: TRBJ1-2
size: NA
DNA: TGTGCCAGCTCACTGTCCGGGACAGGGCACTATGGCTACACCTTC
CDR3: CASSLSGTGHYGYTF

V: TRBV18
D: TRBD1
J: TRBJ1-2
size: NA
DNA: TGTGCCAGCTCACCAGGGACAGAGGTGATCTATGGCTACACCTTC
CDR3: CASSPGTEVIYGYTF

V: TRBV4-3
D: TRBD1
J: TRBJ2-3
size: NA
DNA: TGCGCCAGCAGCCAAGCATCAGGGGGTGTCACAGATACGCAGTATTTT
CDR3: CASSQASGGVTDTQYF

V: TRBV7-9
D: NA
J: TRBJ2-1
size: few
DNA: TGTGCCAGCAGTCATATTGGGGATGAGCAGTTCTTC
CDR3: CASSHIGDEQFF

V: TRBV7-3
D: TRBD1
J: TRBJ2-3
size: NA
DNA: TGTGCCAGCAGCTTAGACAGGGAAAGCACAGATACGCAGTATTTT
CDR3: CASSLDRESTDTQYF

V: TRBV2
D: NA
J: TRBJ1-6
size: few
DNA: TGTGCCAGCAGTGCTACAGGGTTAAGTTCACCCCTCCACTTT
CDR3: CASSATGLSSPLHF

V: TRBV23-1
D: TRBD1
J: TRBJ1-6
size: NA
DNA: TGCGCCAGCAGTCAAGGGGACAGGGGGCCTGGTTCACCCCTCCACTTT
CDR3: CASSQGDRGPGSPLHF

V: TRBV11-2
D: NA
J: TRBJ2-3
size: few
DNA: TGTGCCAGCACCAAGAGCTCAGGCACAGATACGCAGTATTTT
CDR3: CASTKSSGTDTQYF

V: TRBV18
D: NA
J: TRBJ2-1
size: NA
DNA: TGTGCCAGCTCTCCTTCTGACTACAATGAGCAGTTCTTC
CDR3: CASSPSDYNEQFF

V: TRBV27
D: NA
J: TRBJ2-6
size: NA
DNA: TGTGCCAGCAGGAGTCTTCCAGGGGCCAACGTCCTGACTTTC
CDR3: CASRSLPGANVLTF

V: TRBV5-1
D: TRBD1
J: TRBJ1-5
size: few
DNA: TGCGCCAGCAGCTCCGGGACAGAAAATCAGCCCCAGCATTTT
CDR3: CASSSGTENQPQHF

V: TRBV7-9
D: TRBD2
J: TRBJ2-1
size: few
DNA: TGTGCCAGCACCCCGGGAGGGAGGTATGAGCAGTTCTTC
CDR3: CASTPGGRYEQFF

V: TRBV7-2
D: NA
J: TRBJ1-2
size: NA
DNA: TGTGCCAGCGGCAGTAGGGTGGTGGGCTACACCTTC
CDR3: CASGSRVVGYTF

V: TRBV25-1
D: TRBD1
J: TRBJ1-2
size: NA
DNA: TGTGCCAGCGGGGGGACAGGGCCTGGCTACACCTTC
CDR3: CASGGTGPGYTF

V: TRBV10-3
D: TRBD2
J: TRBJ2-5
size: few
DNA: TGTGCCATCAGTGATCTTAAGCGGGGTGAAGAGACCCAGTACTTC
CDR3: CAISDLKRGEETQYF

V: TRBV7-2
D: NA
J: TRBJ1-6
size: NA
DNA: TGTGCCAGCAGCTTGTTCCGGGGGGGATCCTATAATTCACCCCTCCACTTT
CDR3: CASSLFRGGSYNSPLHF

V: TRBV29-1
D: NA
J: TRBJ2-1
size: few
DNA: TGCAGCGTTGCAGTCTCCTACAATGAGCAGTTCTTC
CDR3: CSVAVSYNEQFF

V: TRBV7-2
D: NA
J: TRBJ2-1
size: few
DNA: TGTGCCAGCAGCTCCGCGGGTTACAATGAGCAGTTCTTC
CDR3: CASSSAGYNEQFF

V: TRBV12-5
D: TRBD2
J: TRBJ2-3
size: NA
DNA: TGTGCTAGTGGCCCTCCGGGACTAGCGACAGATACGCAGTATTTT
CDR3: CASGPPGLATDTQYF

V: TRBV5-1
D: NA
J: TRBJ2-4
size: few
DNA: TGCGCCAGCAGCTTGGAAGTCAAAAACATTCAGTACTTC
CDR3: CASSLEVKNIQYF

V: TRBV2
D: NA
J: TRBJ1-5
size: few
DNA: TGTGCCAGCATGGGGGGGCTTGAGCCCCAGCATTTT
CDR3: CASMGGLEPQHF

V: TRBV13
D: TRBD2
J: TRBJ2-5
size: few
DNA: TGTGCCAGCAGCCCCCCCGGGGGGGTCAATCAAGAGACCCAGTACTTC
CDR3: CASSPPGGVNQETQYF